These 22 T cell receptor beta chains came from one sample sequenced in a study of identical twins. TCRdb processed the 5' RACE reads anew with MiXCR; each CDR3 protein has one entry. The sample has roughly 480,000 distinct CDR3 sequences, around 24% seen once. The same data also contributed to another study, on T cells expressing NK-cell markers.

Sequencing was performed on CD4+ T cells sorted from blood. These receptors were collected from a woman aged 18 to 35 in good health.

This clonotype was seen only a few times. This chain uses TRBV2 with TRBJ2-1; 9 bases are a match to TRBD1. The V gene's germline CDR1 is SNHLY and CDR2 FYNNEI. Trimming took 4 bases from V and 7 from J; bases not matched to a gene: 5. This CDR3 contains 14 residues. The CDR3 here is CASSGATGGNEQFF. The CDR3 DNA follows: TGTGCCAGCAGTGGGGCGACAGGGGGGAATGAGCAGTTCTTC.

Only one count was recorded for this clonotype. V and J are TRBV11-3 and TRBJ2-3; a possible D gene is TRBD2 (6 bases). The CDR3 contains 15 residues. Trimming took off 1 base at V and 0 bases at J, with 8 bases between the two ends. Germline V gives CDR1 SGHNT, CDR2 YENEEA. In nucleotides, the CDR3 is TGTGCCAGCAGCTTAGGCGGGAAAAGCACAGATACGCAGTATTTT. Translation: CASSLGGKSTDTQYF.

V gene TRBV10-3 combines with J gene TRBJ2-6; a weak D match, TRBD1 (6 bases). The V end was cut by 7 bases, the J end by 2 bases, with 18 bases between. Germline V CDR1 and CDR2: ENHRY, SYGVKD. The CDR3 runs 17 residues. The CDR3 protein is CAITKQGSETGANVLTF. The CDR3 DNA reads as TGTGCCATCACCAAACAGGGTAGTGAAACTGGGGCCAACGTCCTGACTTTC.

This clonotype has just a few counts. The chain employs TRBV20-1 and TRBJ2-1, with 14 bases matching TRBD2. The CDR3 has 15 residues. Germline V gene data show CDR1 as DFQATT and CDR2 as SNEGSKA (reference sequence). The V gene end was trimmed by 1 base and the J gene end by 4 bases; junction bases not matched to a gene: 0. CDR3 region: CSARGTSGGYNEQFF. The CDR3 DNA reads as TGCAGTGCTAGAGGGACTAGCGGGGGGTACAATGAGCAGTTCTTC.

The chain combines TRBV7-8 with TRBJ1-1; maybe TRBD1 (5 bases). CDR3 length equals 15 residues. Per the germline V gene, CDR1 is SGHVS and CDR2 is FQNEAQ. Trimming shortened V by 2 bases and J by 2 bases, and 12 bases separated the two germline ends. The CDR3 loop is CASSLKGLTNTEAFF. CDR3 in DNA: TGTGCCAGCAGCTTAAAGGGACTAACTAACACTGAAGCTTTCTTT.

This clonotype was observed once. The chain couples TRBV20-1 to TRBJ2-1; maybe TRBD2 (6 bases). From germline, CDR1 is DFQATT and CDR2 SNEGSKA (reference sequence). This CDR3 has 15 amino acids. With 6 bases removed from V and 0 bases from J, the gap between germline ends came to 15 bases. CDR3 residues: CSAPHGGSSYNEQFF. CDR3 nucleotide sequence: TGCAGTGCGCCTCACGGGGGAAGCTCCTACAATGAGCAGTTCTTC.

This clonotype came up a few times. The chain employs TRBV29-1 and TRBJ1-1; D possibly corresponds to TRBD1 (5 bases). Germline assignment: CDR1 SQVTM and CDR2 ANQGSEA. Trimming stripped 3 bases from V and 8 bases from J, with 13 bases between. The CDR3 covers 12 residues. The CDR3 is CSVERVGTEAFF. For the CDR3, the DNA is TGCAGCGTTGAGAGGGTGGGGACGGAAGCTTTCTTT. Full variable domain (outside the CDR3, taken from reference TRBV29-1 and TRBJ1-1): SAVISQKPSRDICQRGTSLTIQCQVDSQVTMMFWYRQQPGQSLTLIATANQGSEATYESGFVIDKFPISRPNLTFSTLTVSNMSPEDSSIYLCSVERVGTEAFFGQGTRLTVV.

V and J are TRBV12-3 or TRBV12-4 and TRBJ2-3; 7 bases agree with TRBD2. CDR3 length: 16 amino acids. The trim removed 3 bases at V and 0 bases at J, leaving 6 bases unmatched. The CDR3 DNA follows: TGTGCCAGCAGTTTTCGGGGGGTTACTAGCACAGATACGCAGTATTTT. Its protein is CASSFRGVTSTDTQYF.

This clonotype was seen a handful of times. V usage is TRBV5-1 and J usage is TRBJ2-2, with D unresolved. With 4 bases removed from V and 1 base from J, the gap between germline ends came to 11 bases. The CDR3 length is 15 residues. Germline V lookup: CDR1 SGHRS, CDR2 YFSETQ. The DNA of the CDR3 is TGCGCCAGCAGCGCAACTGTGGGGAACACCGGGGAGCTGTTTTTT. This translates into CASSATVGNTGELFF. The full variable domain, its missing parts supplied by reference TRBV5-1 and TRBJ2-2, is KAGVTQTPRYLIKTRGQQVTLSCSPISGHRSVSWYQQTPGQGLQFLFEYFSETQRNKGNFPGRFSGRQFSNSRSEMNVSTLELGDSALYLCASSATVGNTGELFFGEGSRLTVL.

The chain combines TRBV6-1 with TRBJ1-2, with a tentative D call TRBD1 (5 bases). From germline, CDR1 is MNHNS and CDR2 SASEGT. Trimming stripped 7 bases from V and 4 bases from J, with 13 bases between. This CDR3 contains 13 residues. CDR3 loop: CASTMGPPYGYTF. The CDR3 coding sequence is TGTGCCAGCACCATGGGACCTCCCTATGGCTACACCTTC.

The chain joins TRBV5-1 to TRBJ1-5; D uncertain. Germline CDR1 SGHRS, CDR2 YFSETQ. Trimming took 1 base from V and 14 from J, leaving 19 bases between them. The CDR3 runs to 14 residues. The CDR3 DNA follows: TGCGCCAGCAGCTTGAGGCAGGCGCAATTTCTAAAGCATTTT. Protein product: CASSLRQAQFLKHF.

This clonotype was picked up a small number of times. The chain recombines TRBV5-1 with TRBJ2-3; D gene ambiguous. Looked up from germline, CDR1 is SGHRS and CDR2 is YFSETQ. The CDR3 is 14 residues long. V dropped 1 base and J dropped 4 bases, with 10 bases sitting between them. This chain's CDR3 is CASSLMVAADTQYF. The CDR3 nucleotides read TGCGCCAGCAGCTTGATGGTCGCAGCAGATACGCAGTATTTT.

The chain combines TRBV7-9 with TRBJ2-7; perhaps TRBD1 as D (5 bases). Trimming removed 5 bases at V and 5 bases at J, with 19 bases between. CDR1 is SEHNR and CDR2 is FQNEAQ in the germline V gene (reference sequence). This CDR3 region has 15 residues. CDR3 coding DNA: TGTGCCAGCAGCCCCGGGCGCAGGGAATTGGACGAGCAGTACTTC. It codes for CASSPGRRELDEQYF.

This clonotype was seen a few times. The V call is TRBV20-1, the J call TRBJ2-7, with D perhaps matching TRBD1 (6 bases). The CDR3 has 13 amino acids. Trimming shortened V by 6 bases and J by 0 bases, and 12 bases separated the two germline ends. Germline V CDR1 and CDR2: DFQATT, SNEGSKA (reference sequence). The CDR3 DNA reads TGCAGTGCGACGACAGGCTACTCCTACGAGCAGTACTTC. Amino acids: CSATTGYSYEQYF.

This clonotype was found a few times. The chain couples TRBV2 to TRBJ1-4; no firm D call. Germline V lookup: CDR1 SNHLY, CDR2 FYNNEI. The CDR3 loop spans 14 amino acids. With 0 bases removed from V and 8 bases from J, the gap between germline ends came to 10 bases. CDR3 coding DNA: TGTGCCAGCAGTGAAGCGGGGAGGAGGGAAAAACTGTTTTTT. Protein product: CASSEAGRREKLFF.

The chain joins TRBV5-1 to TRBJ1-6; 7 bases map to TRBD1. V was clipped by 4 bases and J by 9 bases; unmatched bases: 10. The CDR3 runs 15 residues. Germline loops: CDR1 SGHRS, CDR2 YFSETQ. Written as DNA, the CDR3 is TGCGCCAGCAGCACCAAGACAGGGTTTGGTTCACCCCTCCACTTT. Amino acids: CASSTKTGFGSPLHF.

V is TRBV25-1 and J is TRBJ2-5; no firm D call. Between the trimmed V and J ends, which lost 0 bases and 9 bases, there was a span of 20 bases. The germline V gene has CDR1 MGHDK and CDR2 SYGVNS. This CDR3 has 16 residues. The CDR3 loop reads CASSEYAGGREASQYF. The CDR3 region has the DNA TGTGCCAGCAGTGAATATGCAGGTGGAAGAGAGGCGTCCCAGTACTTC.

The chain joins TRBV12-5 to TRBJ2-4, with 7 nucleotides matching TRBD1. With V trimmed by 2 bases and J by 3 bases, 16 bases remained unmatched. The CDR3 is 19 residues long. The germline V gene encodes CDR1 LGHNT and CDR2 FRNRAP. The CDR3 loop is CASGLPVQSDRVGKNIQYF. The CDR3 DNA follows: TGTGCTAGTGGTTTGCCCGTTCAGTCCGACAGGGTAGGCAAAAACATTCAGTACTTC. Drawing the rest from reference TRBV12-5 and TRBJ2-4, the complete variable domain is DARVTQTPRHKVTEMGQEVTMRCQPILGHNTVFWYRQTMMQGLELLAYFRNRAPLDDSGMPKDRFSAEMPDATLATLKIQPSEPRDSAVYFCASGLPVQSDRVGKNIQYFGAGTRLSVL.

CDR3 DNA: TGTGCCAGCAGCTTAGATAGCCGGACTGGGGAGACCCAGTACTTC. It specifies CASSLDSRTGETQYF. V is TRBV11-3 and J is TRBJ2-5; perhaps TRBD2 as D (5 bases). The CDR3 has 15 amino acids. V was clipped by 0 bases and J by 5 bases, with 13 bases between them. Per the germline V gene, CDR1 is SGHNT and CDR2 is YENEEA. Complete variable domain (other parts from reference TRBV11-3 and TRBJ2-5): EAGVVQSPRYKIIEKKQPVAFWCNPISGHNTLYWYLQNLGQGPELLIRYENEEAVDDSQLPKDRFSAERLKGVDSTLKIQPAELGDSAVYLCASSLDSRTGETQYFGPGTRLLVL.

Here the CDR3 reads CASSLAYTGELFF. In DNA form, the CDR3 reads TGCGCCAGCAGCTTAGCTTACACCGGGGAGCTGTTTTTT. The chain carries TRBV5-1 and TRBJ2-2; D not resolved. V gave up 2 bases and J gave up 3 bases, with 5 bases separating them. The CDR3 extends over 13 amino acids. Germline V lookup: CDR1 SGHRS, CDR2 YFSETQ. Full variable domain (remainder filled in from reference TRBV5-1 and TRBJ2-2): KAGVTQTPRYLIKTRGQQVTLSCSPISGHRSVSWYQQTPGQGLQFLFEYFSETQRNKGNFPGRFSGRQFSNSRSEMNVSTLELGDSALYLCASSLAYTGELFFGEGSRLTVL.

The J gene is TRBJ2-5, the V gene TRBV27, with 9 bases aligning to TRBD2. CDR1 and CDR2 (germline): MNHEY, SMNVEV (reference sequence). The CDR3 runs to 14 residues. V lost 6 bases, J lost 5 bases, and 7 bases stayed unmatched. The CDR3 sequence: CASRRAGTSETQYF. Written as DNA, the CDR3 is TGTGCCAGCAGGCGAGCCGGGACTAGCGAGACCCAGTACTTC.

In this sample, this clonotype turned up a few times. This chain links TRBV12-3 or TRBV12-4 with TRBJ2-1; 8 bases align to TRBD2. V lost 7 bases and J lost 9; bases outside the gene matches: 11. This CDR3 comprises 14 residues. For the CDR3, the DNA is TGTGCCAGCACGCTACGGGGGGGCTCCGGTGAGCAGTTCTTC. Translation: CASTLRGGSGEQFF.